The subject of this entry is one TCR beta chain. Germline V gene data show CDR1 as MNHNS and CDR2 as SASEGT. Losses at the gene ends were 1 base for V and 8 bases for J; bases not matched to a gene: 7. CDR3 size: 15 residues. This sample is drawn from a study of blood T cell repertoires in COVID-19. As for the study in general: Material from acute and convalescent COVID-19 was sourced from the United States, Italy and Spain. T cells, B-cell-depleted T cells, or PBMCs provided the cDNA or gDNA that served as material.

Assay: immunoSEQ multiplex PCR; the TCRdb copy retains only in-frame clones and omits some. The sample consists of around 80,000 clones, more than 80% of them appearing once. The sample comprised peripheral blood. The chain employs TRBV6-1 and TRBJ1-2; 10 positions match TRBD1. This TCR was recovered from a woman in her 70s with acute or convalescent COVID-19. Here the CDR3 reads CASSEDGTGEGGYTF. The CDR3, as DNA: TGTGCCAGCAGTGAAGACGGGACAGGGGAGGGAGGCTACACCTTC.